This T cell receptor beta chain came from a study of blood T cell repertoires in COVID-19. Study-wide context: The study drew acute and convalescent COVID-19 samples from the United States, Italy and Spain. PBMCs, B-cell-depleted T cells, or T cells were the source of the cDNA or gDNA that made up the material.

In the study's own analysis: Cell counts per sample came from amplifying reference gene primers. The method was immunoSEQ multiplex PCR; TCRdb's version includes in-frame clones alone and lacks a portion of them. V, J and clone size are taken as reported in that table, and D and trimming were inferred from the DNA itself. Of 150,000 or so clones listed, 80% to 90% are singletons. CDR1 is SGHAT and CDR2 is FQNNGV in the germline V gene. The CDR3 is 17 residues long. Trimming at V came to 2 bases and at J to 7 bases, leaving 11 bases not matched to a gene. V and J are TRBV11-2 and TRBJ2-3; 11 positions match TRBD2. Sequences were obtained from peripheral blood. This TCR came from a woman in her 70s with acute or convalescent COVID-19. CDR3 DNA: TGTGCCAGCAGCTTATATAGCGGGGGGGCGAAGTTGAATACGCAGTATTTT. As protein: CASSLYSGGAKLNTQYF. Looking up the rest from reference TRBV11-2 and TRBJ2-3 gives the full variable domain: EAGVAQSPRYKIIEKRQSVAFWCNPISGHATLYWYQQILGQGPKLLIQFQNNGVVDDSQLPKDRFSAERLKGVDSTLKIQPAKLEDSAVYLCASSLYSGGAKLNTQYFGPGTRLTVL.